This T cell receptor (beta chain) comes out of a study of beta chain features in type 1 diabetes. Expressed TCRB transcripts were sequenced because the entire RNA isolate underwent reverse transcription. The method was immunoSEQ multiplex PCR; TCRdb's version includes in-frame clones alone and lacks a portion of them. Of fewer than 500,000 clones detected, about 14% appear once; the ten largest clones hold 0.035% to 0.04%. Study-wide results and caveats: TCRB CDR3s from Type 1 diabetes patients were moderately but significantly shorter in all four CD4+ subsets.

Points on this clone: Its antigen remains unidentified.

This CDR3 contains 14 residues. Germline V lookup: CDR1 MGHRA, CDR2 YSYEKL. Trimming removed 5 bases at V and 0 bases at J, with 10 bases between. The chain uses TRBV4-1 and TRBJ1-2; D gene unclear. The sequenced sample consisted of naive CD4+ T cells from blood. The TCR was taken from a man aged 30 to 39 in good health. CDR3 in DNA: TGCGCCAGCAGCTATATGACAACTAACTATGGCTACACCTTC. Translated: CASSYMTTNYGYTF.